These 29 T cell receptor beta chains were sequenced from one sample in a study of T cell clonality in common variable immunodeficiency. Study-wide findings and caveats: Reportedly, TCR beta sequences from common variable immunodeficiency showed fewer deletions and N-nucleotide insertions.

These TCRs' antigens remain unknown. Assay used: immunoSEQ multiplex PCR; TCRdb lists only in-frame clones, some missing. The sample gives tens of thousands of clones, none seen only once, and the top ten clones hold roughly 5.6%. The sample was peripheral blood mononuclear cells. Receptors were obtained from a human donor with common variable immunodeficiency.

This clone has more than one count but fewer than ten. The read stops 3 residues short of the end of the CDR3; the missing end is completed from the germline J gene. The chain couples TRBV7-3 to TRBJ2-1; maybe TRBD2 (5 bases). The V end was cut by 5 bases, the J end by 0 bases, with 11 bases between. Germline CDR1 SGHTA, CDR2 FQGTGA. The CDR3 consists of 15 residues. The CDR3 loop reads CASSLYAGSYNEQFF. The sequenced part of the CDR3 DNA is TGTGCCAGCAGCCTATACGCGGGCTCCTACAATGAG.

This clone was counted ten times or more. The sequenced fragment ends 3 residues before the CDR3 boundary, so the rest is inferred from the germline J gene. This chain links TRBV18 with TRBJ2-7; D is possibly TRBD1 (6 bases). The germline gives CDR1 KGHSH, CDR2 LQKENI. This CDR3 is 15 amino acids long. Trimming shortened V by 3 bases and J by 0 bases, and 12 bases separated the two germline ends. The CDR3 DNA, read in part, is TGTGCCAGCTCACCTGGGACAACCAACTCCTACGAG. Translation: CASSPGTTNSYE. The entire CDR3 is CASSPGTTNSYEQYF.

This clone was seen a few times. The CDR3 bases that were read are TGTGCCAGTAGTGTTTTTTCGACAGGGGAAAATCAGCCC. Residues: CASSVFSTGENQP. The whole CDR3 sequence reads CASSVFSTGENQPQHF. The chain carries TRBV19 and TRBJ1-5; 8 nucleotides align to TRBD1. The sequence runs out 3 residues before the end of the CDR3; the remainder is reconstructed from the germline J gene. Germline loops: CDR1 LNHDA, CDR2 SQIVND (reference sequence). The CDR3 contains 16 residues. The V segment lost 5 bases and the J segment 4 bases; nucleotides outside the gene matches: 10.

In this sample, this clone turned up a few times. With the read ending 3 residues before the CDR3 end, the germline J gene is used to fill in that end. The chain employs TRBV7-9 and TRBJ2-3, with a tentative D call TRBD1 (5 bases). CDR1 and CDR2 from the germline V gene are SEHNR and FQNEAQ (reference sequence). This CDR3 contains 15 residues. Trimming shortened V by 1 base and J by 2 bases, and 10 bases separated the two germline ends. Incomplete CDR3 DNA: TGTGCCAGCAGCTTAGGACAGCCACTCACAGATACG. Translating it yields CASSLGQPLTDT. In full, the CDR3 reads CASSLGQPLTDTQYF.

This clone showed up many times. CDR3 DNA (partial): TGTGCCTCAACGACAGGGGGAGGC. It translates to CASTTGGG. The entire CDR3 reads CASTTGGGYTF. V and J are TRBV30 and TRBJ1-2, with 9 positions matching TRBD1. The read terminates 3 residues before the CDR3 end, so the remaining end is supplied by the germline J gene. CDR3 length: 11 amino acids. CDR1 is GTSNPN and CDR2 is SVGIG in the germline V gene (reference sequence).

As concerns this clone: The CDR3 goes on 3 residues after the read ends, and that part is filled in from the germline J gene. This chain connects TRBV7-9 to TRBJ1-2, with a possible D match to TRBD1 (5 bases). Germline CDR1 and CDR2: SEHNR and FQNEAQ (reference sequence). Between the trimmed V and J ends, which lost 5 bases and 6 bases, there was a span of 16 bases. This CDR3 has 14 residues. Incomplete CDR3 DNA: TGTGCCAGCAGCCCAGGTGGGGGGGAGGATGGC. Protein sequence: CASSPGGGEDG. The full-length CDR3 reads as CASSPGGGEDGYTF.

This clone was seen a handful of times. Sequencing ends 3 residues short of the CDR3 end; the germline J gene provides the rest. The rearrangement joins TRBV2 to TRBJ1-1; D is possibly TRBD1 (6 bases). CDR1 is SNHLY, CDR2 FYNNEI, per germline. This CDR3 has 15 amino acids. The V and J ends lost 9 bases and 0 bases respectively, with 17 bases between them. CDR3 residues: CARNKGGTLNTEAFF. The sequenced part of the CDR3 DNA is TGTGCCAGGAACAAGGGGGGGACACTGAACACTGAA.

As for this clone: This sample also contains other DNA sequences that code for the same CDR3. The DNA read from the CDR3 is TGTGCCTGGAGTGTGCAGCGAAACACTGAA. Encoded protein: CAWSVQRNTE. The full CDR3 is CAWSVQRNTEAFF. The V gene is TRBV30, the J gene TRBJ1-1; no reliable D call. Read coverage stops 3 residues before the CDR3 terminus; the germline J gene supplies the remainder. The germline V and J ends were trimmed by 0 bases and 2 bases, with 7 bases remaining between them. The CDR3 spans 13 residues. Looked up from germline, CDR1 is GTSNPN and CDR2 is SVGIG (reference sequence).

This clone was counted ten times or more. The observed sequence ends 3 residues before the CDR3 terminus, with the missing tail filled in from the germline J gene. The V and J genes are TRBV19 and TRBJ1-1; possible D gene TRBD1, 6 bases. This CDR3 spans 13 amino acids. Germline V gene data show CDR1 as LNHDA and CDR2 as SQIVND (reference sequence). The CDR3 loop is CASGTASGVEAFF. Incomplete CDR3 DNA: TGTGCCAGTGGAACTGCATCAGGGGTAGAA.

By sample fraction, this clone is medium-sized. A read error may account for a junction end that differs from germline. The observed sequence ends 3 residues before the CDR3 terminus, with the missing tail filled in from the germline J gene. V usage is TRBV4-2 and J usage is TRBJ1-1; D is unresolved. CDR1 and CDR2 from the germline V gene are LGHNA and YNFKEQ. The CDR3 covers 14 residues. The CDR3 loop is CASSVQRGDTEAFF. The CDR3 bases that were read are TGCGCCAGCAGCGTACAGCGGGGTGACACTGAA.

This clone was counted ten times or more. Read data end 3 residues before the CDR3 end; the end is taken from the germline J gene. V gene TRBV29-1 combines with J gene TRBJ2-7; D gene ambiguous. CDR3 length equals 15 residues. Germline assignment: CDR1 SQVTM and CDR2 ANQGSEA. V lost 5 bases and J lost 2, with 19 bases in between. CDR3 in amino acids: CSVFLDEVGAYEQYF. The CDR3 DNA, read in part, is TGCAGCGTTTTCCTAGACGAGGTTGGCGCCTACGAG.

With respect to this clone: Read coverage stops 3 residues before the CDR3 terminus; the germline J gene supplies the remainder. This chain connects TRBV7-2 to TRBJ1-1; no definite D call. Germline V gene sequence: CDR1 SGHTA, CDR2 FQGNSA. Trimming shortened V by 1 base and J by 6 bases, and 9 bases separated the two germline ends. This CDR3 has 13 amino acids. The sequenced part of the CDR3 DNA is TGTGCCAGCAGCTTAGACCGCGGGGCTGAA. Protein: CASSLDRGAE. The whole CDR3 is CASSLDRGAEAFF.

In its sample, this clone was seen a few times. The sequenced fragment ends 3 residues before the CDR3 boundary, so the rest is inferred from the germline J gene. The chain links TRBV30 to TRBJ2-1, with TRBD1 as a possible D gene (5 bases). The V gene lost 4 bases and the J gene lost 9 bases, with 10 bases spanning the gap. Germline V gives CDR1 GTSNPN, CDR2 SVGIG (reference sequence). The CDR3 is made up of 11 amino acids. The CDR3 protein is CAWTAGAEQFF. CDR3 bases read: TGTGCCTGGACGGCTGGGGCTGAG.

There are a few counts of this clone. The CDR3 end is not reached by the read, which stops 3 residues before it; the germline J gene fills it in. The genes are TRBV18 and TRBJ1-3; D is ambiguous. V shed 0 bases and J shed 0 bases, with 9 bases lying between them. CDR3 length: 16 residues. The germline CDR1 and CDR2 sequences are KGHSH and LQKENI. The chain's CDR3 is CASSPPGSASGNTIYF. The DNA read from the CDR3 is TGTGCCAGCTCACCACCCGGGTCAGCCTCTGGAAACACC. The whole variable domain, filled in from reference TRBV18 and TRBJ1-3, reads NAGVMQNPRHLVRRRGQEARLRCSPMKGHSHVYWYRQLPEEGLKFMVYLQKENIIDESGMPKERFSAEFPKEGPSILRIQQVVRGDSAAYFCASSPPGSASGNTIYFGEGSWLTVV.

The CDR3: CASSLGNLNTEAFF. Incomplete CDR3 DNA: TGTGCCAGCAGCTTAGGTAATTTGAACACTGAA. The rearrangement joins TRBV5-6 to TRBJ1-1; D is unclear. The read halts 3 residues ahead of the CDR3 end, with the missing end drawn from the germline J gene. V was cut by 2 bases and J by 0 bases, with 8 bases left in between. The germline CDR1 and CDR2 sequences are SGHDT and YYEEEE. The CDR3 has 14 amino acids.

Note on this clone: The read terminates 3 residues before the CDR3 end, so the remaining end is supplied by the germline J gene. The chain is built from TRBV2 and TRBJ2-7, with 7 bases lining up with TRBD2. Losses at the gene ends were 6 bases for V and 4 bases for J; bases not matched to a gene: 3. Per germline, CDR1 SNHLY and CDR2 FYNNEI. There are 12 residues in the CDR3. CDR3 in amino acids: CASRGGGYEQYF. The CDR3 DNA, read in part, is TGTGCCAGCAGGGGGGGAGGGTACGAG. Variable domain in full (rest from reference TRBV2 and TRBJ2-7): EPEVTQTPSHQVTQMGQEVILRCVPISNHLYFYWYRQILGQKVEFLVSFYNNEISEKSEIFDDQFSVERPDGSNFTLKIRSTKLEDSAMYFCASRGGGYEQYFGPGTRLTVT.

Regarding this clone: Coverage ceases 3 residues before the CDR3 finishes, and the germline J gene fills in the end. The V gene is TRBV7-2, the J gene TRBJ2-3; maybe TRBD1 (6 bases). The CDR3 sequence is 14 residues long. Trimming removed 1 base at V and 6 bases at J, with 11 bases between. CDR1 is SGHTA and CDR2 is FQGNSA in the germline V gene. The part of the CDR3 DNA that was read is TGTGCCAGCAGCTTAGATCAGGGGCTTGATACG. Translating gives CASSLDQGLDT. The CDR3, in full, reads CASSLDQGLDTQYF.

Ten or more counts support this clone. Here the CDR3 reads CASSPTNGPYGYTF. CDR3 DNA, as far as it was read: TGTGCCAGCTCACCAACTAACGGCCCCTATGGC. The chain employs TRBV18 and TRBJ1-2; no clear D gene. The CDR3 extends 3 residues past the end of the read, so its final part is completed from the germline J gene. Germline V gives CDR1 KGHSH, CDR2 LQKENI. The CDR3 extends over 14 amino acids. V shed 2 bases and J shed 4 bases, with 11 bases lying between them.

CDR3 amino acids: CASSSQTGSGYTF. The sequenced part of the CDR3 DNA is TGTGCCAGCAGCTCCCAGACAGGGAGTGGC. The rearrangement links TRBV7-6 to TRBJ1-2, with 7 positions matching TRBD1. The read ends 3 residues before the CDR3 terminus; that terminus is restored from the germline J gene. The CDR3 spans 13 residues. The trim removed 4 bases at V and 7 bases at J, leaving 6 bases unmatched. Germline CDR1 and CDR2: SGHVS and FNYEAQ. Supplemented by reference TRBV7-6 and TRBJ1-2, the full variable domain reads GAGVSQSPRYKVTKRGQDVALRCDPISGHVSLYWYRQALGQGPEFLTYFNYEAQQDKSGLPNDRFSAERPEGSISTLTIQRTEQRDSAMYRCASSSQTGSGYTFGSGTRLTVV.

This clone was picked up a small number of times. The CDR3 spells CASSDRAGGPGYEQYF. CDR3 bases read: TGCGCCAGCAGCGATCGAGCGGGGGGGCCTGGCTACGAG. The rearrangement links TRBV5-1 to TRBJ2-7; 10 nucleotides line up with TRBD2. The read comes to an end 3 residues before the CDR3 does, leaving the germline J gene to fill in the end. J gave up 3 bases and V 4 bases, and 10 bases lay outside the gene matches. Germline values: CDR1 SGHRS, CDR2 YFSETQ. The CDR3 sequence is 16 residues long.

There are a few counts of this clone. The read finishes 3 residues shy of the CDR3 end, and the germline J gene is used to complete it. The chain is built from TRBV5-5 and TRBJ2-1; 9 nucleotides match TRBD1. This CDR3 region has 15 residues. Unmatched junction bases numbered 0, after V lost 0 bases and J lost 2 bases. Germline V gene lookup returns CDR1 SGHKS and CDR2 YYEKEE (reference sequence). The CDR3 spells CASSLGQGAYNEQFF. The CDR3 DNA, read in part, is TGTGCCAGCAGCTTGGGACAGGGGGCCTACAATGAG.

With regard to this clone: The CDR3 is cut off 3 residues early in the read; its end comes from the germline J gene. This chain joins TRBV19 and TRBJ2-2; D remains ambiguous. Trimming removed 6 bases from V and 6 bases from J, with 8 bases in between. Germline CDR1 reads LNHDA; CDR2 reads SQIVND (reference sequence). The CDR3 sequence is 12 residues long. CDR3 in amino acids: CASSPGPGELFF. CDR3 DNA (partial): TGTGCCAGTAGCCCAGGCCCCGGGGAG.

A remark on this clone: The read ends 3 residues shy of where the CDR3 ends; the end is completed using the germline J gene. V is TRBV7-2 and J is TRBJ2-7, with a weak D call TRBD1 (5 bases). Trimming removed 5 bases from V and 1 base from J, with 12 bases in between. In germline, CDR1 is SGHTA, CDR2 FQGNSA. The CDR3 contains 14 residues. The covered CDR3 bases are TGTGCCAGCAGCCCAGGGTCCAGTTCCTACGAG. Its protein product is CASSPGSSSYE. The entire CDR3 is CASSPGSSSYEQYF. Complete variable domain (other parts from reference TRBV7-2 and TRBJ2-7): GAGVSQSPSNKVTEKGKDVELRCDPISGHTALYWYRQSLGQGLEFLIYFQGNSAPDKSGLPSDRFSAERTGGSVSTLTIQRTQQEDSAVYLCASSPGSSSYEQYFGPGTRLTVT.

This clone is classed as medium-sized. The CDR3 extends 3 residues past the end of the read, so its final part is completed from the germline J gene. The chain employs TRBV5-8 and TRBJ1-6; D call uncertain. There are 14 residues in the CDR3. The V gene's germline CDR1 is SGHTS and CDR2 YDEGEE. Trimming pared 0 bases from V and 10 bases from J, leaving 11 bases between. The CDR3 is CASSLGRLRSPLHF. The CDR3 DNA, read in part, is TGTGCCAGCAGCTTGGGCAGGTTGCGATCACCC.

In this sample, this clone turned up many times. The sequenced part of the CDR3 DNA is TGTGCCAGCAGCCCTCGACAGGGGGCCAATGAG. Translation gives CASSPRQGANE. The entire CDR3 protein reads CASSPRQGANEQFF. This sequence joins TRBV9 and TRBJ2-1; 10 bases fit TRBD1. The read gets to within 3 residues of the CDR3 end, and the germline J gene fills in the rest. This CDR3 is 14 amino acids long. Germline values: CDR1 SGDLS, CDR2 YYNGEE. J was trimmed by 6 bases and V by 4 bases; bases with no gene match: 4.

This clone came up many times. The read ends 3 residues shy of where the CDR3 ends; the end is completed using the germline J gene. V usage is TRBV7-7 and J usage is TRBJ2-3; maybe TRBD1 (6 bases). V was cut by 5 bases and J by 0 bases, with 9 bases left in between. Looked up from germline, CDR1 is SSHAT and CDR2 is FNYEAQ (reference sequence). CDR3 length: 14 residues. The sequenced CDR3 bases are TGTGCCAGCAGCACAGGGTCTAGCACAGATACG. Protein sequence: CASSTGSSTDT. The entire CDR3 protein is CASSTGSSTDTQYF.

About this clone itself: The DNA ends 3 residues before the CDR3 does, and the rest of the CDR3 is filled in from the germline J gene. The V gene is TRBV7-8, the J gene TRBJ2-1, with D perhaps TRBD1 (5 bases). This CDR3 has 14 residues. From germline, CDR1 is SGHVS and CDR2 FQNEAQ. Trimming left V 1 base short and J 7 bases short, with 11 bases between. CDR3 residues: CASSLGQGMNEQFF. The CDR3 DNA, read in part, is TGTGCCAGCAGCTTAGGCCAGGGTATGAATGAG.

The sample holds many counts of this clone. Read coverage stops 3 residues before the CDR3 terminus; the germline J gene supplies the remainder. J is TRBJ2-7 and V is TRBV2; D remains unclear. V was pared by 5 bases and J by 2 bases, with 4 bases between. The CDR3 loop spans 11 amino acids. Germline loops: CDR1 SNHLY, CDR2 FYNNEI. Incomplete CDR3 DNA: TGTGCCAGCAGTCCCACCTACGAG. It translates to CASSPTYE. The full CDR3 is CASSPTYEQYF.

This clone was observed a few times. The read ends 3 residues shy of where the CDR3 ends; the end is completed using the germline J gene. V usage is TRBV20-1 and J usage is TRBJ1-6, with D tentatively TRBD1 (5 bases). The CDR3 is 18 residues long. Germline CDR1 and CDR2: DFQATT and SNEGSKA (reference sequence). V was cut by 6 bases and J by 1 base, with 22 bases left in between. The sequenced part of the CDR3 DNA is TGCAGTGCCTTCAATACGTTACAGGTCGGGTCCTATAATTCACCC. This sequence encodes CSAFNTLQVGSYNSP. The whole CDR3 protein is CSAFNTLQVGSYNSPLHF.